A single sample is the source of the 20 T cell receptor beta chains below, sequenced in a study of CD8+CD57+ T cells in acquired aplastic anemia (dated by TCRdb to 2016 to 2019). The run used an Illumina HiSeq 2000. Genomic DNA served as template for TCR beta VDJ combination and CDR3 sequence profiling. In TCRdb, the public reads were trimmed at Q25 with fastp and aligned with MiXCR, with productive beta chains retained. Entries are consolidated by CDR3 protein sequence, retaining the most common genes and DNA. For this sample there are about 160,000 distinct CDR3 sequences; around 40% appear just once. The top ten hold 1.1% of the sample. The specimen was sorted CD4+, CD8+, or CD8+CD57+ T cells (not recorded which) from PBMCs. All receptors derive from a human donor in good health.

The rearrangement joins TRBV7-2 to TRBJ2-7; D gene unclear. The length of the CDR3 is 13 residues. The germline V and J ends were trimmed by 4 bases and 1 base, with 8 bases remaining between them. CDR1 and CDR2 (germline): SGHTA, FQGNSA. The CDR3 region has the DNA TGTGCCAGCAGCTCGCCTACATCCTACGAGCAGTACTTC. Protein sequence: CASSSPTSYEQYF.

This clonotype was detected many times. V and J are TRBV7-3 and TRBJ2-2, with 7 bases matching TRBD1. This CDR3 comprises 15 residues. Losses at the gene ends were 5 bases for V and 4 bases for J; bases not matched to a gene: 7. In germline, CDR1 is SGHTA, CDR2 FQGTGA. The CDR3 protein is CASSQETGFTGELFF. The DNA for the CDR3 is TGTGCCAGCAGCCAAGAGACAGGGTTCACCGGGGAGCTGTTTTTT.

In its sample, this clonotype was seen many times. At one boundary the junction diverges from the germline segment, which might be a read error. The gene calls are TRBV6-1 and TRBJ2-5, with D unclear. From germline, CDR1 is MNHNS and CDR2 SASEGT. There are 13 residues in the CDR3. The DNA of the CDR3 is TGTGCCAGCAGTGAAGCGCCCCCGAACCCACGCCTGTTC. Amino acids: CASSEAPPNPRLF.

This chain uses TRBV12-3 or TRBV12-4 with TRBJ1-4, with D possibly matching TRBD1 (6 bases). The CDR3 contains 16 residues. Trimming cost V 6 bases and J 8 bases, with 22 bases left between them. The CDR3 DNA reads as TGTGCCAGCAGAAATCAAAACAGGGCCCTTCGGGAAAAACTGTTTTTT. This codes for CASRNQNRALREKLFF.

The V gene is TRBV7-9, the J gene TRBJ2-7; 10 nucleotides line up with TRBD1. Germline CDR1 reads SEHNR; CDR2 reads FQNEAQ (reference sequence). This CDR3 is 14 amino acids long. J gave up 6 bases and V 3 bases, and 5 bases lay outside the gene matches. CDR3 nucleotide sequence: TGTGCCAGCAGCTTGCGGGACAGGGGCCCCGAGCAGTACTTC. Its protein product is CASSLRDRGPEQYF.

V gene TRBV6-2 or TRBV6-3 combines with J gene TRBJ2-5; D is possibly TRBD2 (5 bases). This CDR3 has 14 amino acids. Germline values: CDR1 MNHEY, CDR2 SVGEGT. Trimming cost V 2 bases and J 4 bases, with 11 bases left between them. This chain's CDR3 is CASSYSGTPETQYF. As DNA, the CDR3 is TGTGCCAGCAGTTACAGCGGCACTCCAGAGACCCAGTACTTC.

Worth noting for this clonotype: Since a much larger clone is just one base distant, this may be a read error. The CDR3 reads CAISRGLAETQYF. The CDR3 bases are TGTGCCATCAGTAGGGGACTAGCGGAGACCCAGTACTTC. The chain employs TRBV10-3 and TRBJ2-5, with 10 bases identical to TRBD2. There are 13 residues in the CDR3. V lost 5 bases, J lost 5 bases, and 2 bases stayed unmatched. From germline, CDR1 is ENHRY and CDR2 SYGVKD.

This clonotype came up many times. The chain employs TRBV7-8 and TRBJ1-1; possibly TRBD1 for D (5 bases). V was clipped by 2 bases and J by 0 bases, with 10 bases between them. This CDR3 comprises 15 residues. Germline V gene sequence: CDR1 SGHVS, CDR2 FQNEAQ. CDR3 nucleotide sequence: TGTGCCAGCAGCTTATTTGGGGCAGTGAACACTGAAGCTTTCTTT. This gives the protein CASSLFGAVNTEAFF.

The chain couples TRBV20-1 to TRBJ1-1; 7 bases agree with TRBD1. Trimming removed 6 bases from V and 4 bases from J; junction bases left unmatched: 8. The germline gives CDR1 DFQATT, CDR2 SNEGSKA (reference sequence). The CDR3 loop spans 13 amino acids. The CDR3 sequence: CSARDSLSTEAFF. The CDR3 coding sequence is TGCAGTGCCCGGGACAGTTTGAGCACTGAAGCTTTCTTT.

This chain links TRBV5-6 with TRBJ2-1; 8 bases are a match to TRBD2. The J segment lost 4 bases and the V segment lost 0 bases, leaving 9 bases of the junction unmatched. The CDR3 extends over 17 amino acids. The germline V gene encodes CDR1 SGHDT and CDR2 YYEEEE. CDR3 protein: CASSLGRGGPFYNEQFF. DNA for the CDR3: TGTGCCAGCAGCTTGGGACGCGGGGGGCCCTTTTACAATGAGCAGTTCTTC.

The chain uses TRBV20-1 and TRBJ2-5, with D possibly matching TRBD1 (6 bases). This CDR3 spans 11 amino acids. Looked up from germline, CDR1 is DFQATT and CDR2 is SNEGSKA (reference sequence). Trimming cost V 3 bases and J 5 bases, with 7 bases left between them. The CDR3, as DNA: TGCAGTGCTAGTCAGGGGGAGACCCAGTACTTC. It translates to CSASQGETQYF.

The V call is TRBV30, the J call TRBJ1-3; D not certain. V was trimmed by 0 bases and J by 4 bases, leaving 7 bases between them. CDR1 and CDR2 from the germline V gene are GTSNPN and SVGIG (reference sequence). This CDR3 contains 13 residues. For the CDR3, the DNA is TGTGCCTGGAGTGTGGGGTCAGGAAACACCATATATTTT. This codes for CAWSVGSGNTIYF.

The genes are TRBV2 and TRBJ1-6, with 8 bases aligning to TRBD1. The CDR3 is 12 amino acids. The J segment lost 8 bases and the V segment lost 8 bases, leaving 2 bases of the junction unmatched. The germline CDR1 and CDR2 sequences are SNHLY and FYNNEI. The DNA for the CDR3 is TGTGCCAGCGGGACAGGATATTCACCCCTCCACTTT. Protein: CASGTGYSPLHF.

The chain carries TRBV3-1 and TRBJ2-1; 9 positions agree with TRBD1. The J segment lost 7 bases and the V segment lost 5 bases, leaving 9 bases of the junction unmatched. Germline values: CDR1 LGHDT, CDR2 YNNKEL (reference sequence). The CDR3 has 15 residues. CDR3 in DNA: TGTGCCAGCAGCGGAAGACAGGGGGGCCGAAATGAGCAGTTCTTC. Residues: CASSGRQGGRNEQFF.

The table lists this clonotype with a count of one. The chain couples TRBV18 to TRBJ2-7; 7 bases fit TRBD1. CDR3 length equals 15 residues. CDR1 and CDR2 (germline): KGHSH, LQKENI. The V segment lost 3 bases and the J segment 1 base; nucleotides outside the gene matches: 6. Here the CDR3 reads CASSPDRSKSYEQYF. CDR3 DNA sequence: TGTGCCAGCTCACCGGACAGGAGTAAATCCTACGAGCAGTACTTC.

This clonotype was detected many times. This chain connects TRBV20-1 to TRBJ1-1, with 8 bases fitting TRBD1. Germline assignment: CDR1 DFQATT and CDR2 SNEGSKA (reference sequence). Trimming cost V 2 bases and J 11 bases; bases outside gene matches: 16. This CDR3 comprises 15 residues. As DNA, the CDR3 is TGCAGTGCTAGATTGGGGACAGGACGAACAGAAGTGGCTTTCTTT. This gives the protein CSARLGTGRTEVAFF.

This clonotype appeared many times. V gene TRBV5-1 combines with J gene TRBJ2-4, with 11 bases aligning to TRBD2. From germline, CDR1 is SGHRS and CDR2 YFSETQ. J gave up 1 base and V 5 bases, and 11 bases lay outside the gene matches. The CDR3 is made up of 18 amino acids. The CDR3, as DNA: TGCGCCAGCAGGCCGGGACTAGCGGACGACGCTGCCAAAAACATTCAGTACTTC. Amino acid sequence: CASRPGLADDAAKNIQYF.

This clonotype was seen many times. This rearrangement joins TRBV20-1 to TRBJ2-3; 9 nucleotides align to TRBD2. CDR1 and CDR2 from the germline V gene are DFQATT and SNEGSKA (reference sequence). This CDR3 region has 14 residues. J lost 5 bases, V lost 1 base, and 4 bases had no gene match. CDR3: CSARVAGDLDTQYF. CDR3 coding DNA: TGCAGTGCTAGAGTAGCGGGGGATCTAGATACGCAGTATTTT.

The J gene is TRBJ2-1, the V gene TRBV27, with 16 bases aligning to TRBD2. This CDR3 spans 15 amino acids. Germline trimming cut 6 bases from V and 7 bases from J; bases unmatched to any gene: 3. Germline CDR1 and CDR2: MNHEY and SMNVEV (reference sequence). CDR3 region: CASRGLAGGDNEQFF. Here the CDR3 DNA reads TGTGCCAGCAGGGGACTAGCGGGAGGGGATAATGAGCAGTTCTTC.

This clonotype was picked up many times. Here the CDR3 DNA reads TGTGCCAGCAGCTTAGACAGGGGAGGTGGCTACACCTTC. It encodes CASSLDRGGGYTF. V gene TRBV7-2 combines with J gene TRBJ1-2; TRBD1 matches 7 bases. This CDR3 is built from 13 residues. V shed 1 base and J 7 bases; nucleotides not matched to a gene: 3. Germline CDR1 reads SGHTA; CDR2 reads FQGNSA.